This TCR beta chain stems from a study of shared clonotypes between healthy human individuals. Germline V CDR1 and CDR2: SGHRS, YFSETQ. The CDR3 is made up of 15 amino acids. With 7 bases clipped from V and 8 bases from J, the junction kept 12 bases outside the gene matches. Libraries were prepared by immunoSEQ multiplex PCR; TCRdb keeps only in-frame clonotypes and omits some of them. Among approximately 530,000 clones listed, 96% were seen once. The source of this sequence is a woman in her 30s in good health. Sequencing input: naive CD4+ T cells sorted from blood. Subset here: CD45RA+ positively selected. The chain recombines TRBV5-1 with TRBJ2-1; 10 bases agree with TRBD2. The CDR3 DNA reads TGCGCCAGCGCCCGGCCTAGCGGGAGTGGGGATGAGCAGTTCTTC. This gives the protein CASARPSGSGDEQFF. Filled out from reference TRBV5-1 and TRBJ2-1, the complete variable domain reads KAGVTQTPRYLIKTRGQQVTLSCSPISGHRSVSWYQQTPGQGLQFLFEYFSETQRNKGNFPGRFSGRQFSNSRSEMNVSTLELGDSALYLCASARPSGSGDEQFFGPGTRLTVL.